These T cell receptor beta chains were read from a single sample in a study of regulatory dendritic cells for organ transplantation. The table came from immunoSEQ multiplex PCR; TCRdb's copy has only in-frame clones and leaves some out. This table holds around 30,000 clones, about 79% found once. Material: memory CD4+ T cells from blood. The receptors derive from a human donor in good health. The CDR3 runs from the conserved cysteine through the conserved F or W. D genes are given only for firm matches. A clone size is listed for some rows: how often the clone was seen (once, few, many), or a class if it is expanded.

j_call,clone_size,v_call,d_call,cdr3_aa,cdr3_nt
TRBJ2-3,-,TRBV6-1,-,CASNVGDWPTDTQYF,TGTGCCAGCAATGTGGGGGACTGGCCCACAGATACGCAGTATTTT
TRBJ2-2,-,TRBV11-3,-,CASSLDYGGETGELFF,TGTGCCAGCAGCTTAGATTACGGGGGAGAAACCGGGGAGCTGTTTTTT
TRBJ1-5,-,TRBV28,-,CVAARGSNQPQHF,TGTGTCGCTGCCCGGGGGAGCAATCAGCCCCAGCATTTT
TRBJ2-7,-,TRBV19,-,CASSGRDYEQYF,TGTGCCAGTAGTGGCAGGGACTACGAGCAGTACTTC
TRBJ2-5,-,TRBV14,-,CASSLAETQYF,TGTGCCAGCAGTCTGGCGGAGACCCAGTACTTC
TRBJ1-2,-,TRBV11-2,-,CASSSGRNYGYTF,TGTGCCAGCAGTTCAGGGAGGAACTATGGCTACACCTTC
TRBJ2-2,-,TRBV9,TRBD1,CASSAEGQLLTGELFF,TGTGCCAGCAGCGCCGAGGGACAGCTTTTAACCGGGGAGCTGTTTTTT
TRBJ1-6,-,TRBV5-4,TRBD1,CASSLRDSPYSPLHF,TGTGCCAGCAGCTTAAGGGACAGTCCATATTCACCCCTCCACTTT
TRBJ2-7,-,TRBV18,TRBD2,CASSPTGLAGRYEQYF,TGTGCCAGCTCACCAACAGGGCTAGCGGGTCGCTACGAGCAGTACTTC
TRBJ2-3,-,TRBV7-2,-,CASSQGGDTQYF,TGTGCCAGCAGCCAGGGGGGAGATACGCAGTATTTT
TRBJ2-5,-,TRBV6-6,TRBD1,CASSYSGQEKTQYF,TGTGCCAGCAGTTACTCGGGACAGGAAAAGACCCAGTACTTC
TRBJ2-1,-,TRBV7-8,TRBD1,CASSLGAFDRDNEQFF,TGTGCCAGCAGCTTAGGGGCGTTTGACAGGGACAATGAGCAGTTCTTC
TRBJ2-5,once,TRBV29-1,TRBD2,CSVASGSSGETQYF,TGCAGCGTTGCTAGCGGGAGCTCGGGAGAGACCCAGTACTTC
TRBJ1-1,-,TRBV9,-,CASSVIQGPTEAFF,TGTGCCAGCAGCGTAATACAGGGACCCACTGAAGCTTTCTTT
TRBJ1-2,-,TRBV5-5,-,CASSPGPVGGYGYTF,TGTGCCAGCAGCCCCGGGCCGGTCGGTGGCTATGGCTACACCTTC
TRBJ1-1,-,TRBV28,-,CASRQGRNTEAFF,TGTGCCAGCAGACAGGGCAGAAACACTGAAGCTTTCTTT